This note documents a single T cell receptor beta chain sequence. Its antigen is unknown. The data are from a study of blood T cells in healthy people across ages. Overall study: Every two T cells gave about one barcoded beta molecule via template switching. Study-wide results and limits: In these data, TCR beta diversity tracked strongly with naive T cell percentage.

Caucasian individuals from Russia who were healthy and aged 6 to 90 acted as donors. Isolation per sample recovered at least 7 million PBMCs. With 3 bases clipped from V and 2 bases from J, the junction kept 4 bases outside the gene matches. CDR1 is ENHRY and CDR2 is SYGVKD in the germline V gene. The length of the CDR3 is 15 residues. For the second PCR, which ran for about 6 to 11 cycles, a sample-barcoded 5' primer and a J-beta primer mix were used. In TCRdb, the 5' RACE reads were re-called with MiXCR into one record per CDR3 protein. The sample has 1.5 million or so distinct CDR3 sequences; roughly 40% are singletons.

The specimen sequenced was blood. This sequence joins TRBV10-3 and TRBJ1-5, with 7 bases aligning to TRBD1. The TCR originated in a woman aged 18-29 years in good health. CDR3 region: CAISDSGGGNQPQHF. CDR3 sequence (DNA): TGTGCCATCAGTGACTCAGGGGGTGGCAATCAGCCCCAGCATTTT.